The 21 T cell receptor beta chains below come from one sample, sequenced in a study of blood T cells in healthy people across ages. Then a second PCR, running about 6 to 12 cycles, was carried out with a sample-barcoded 5' primer and a J-beta primer mix. MiXCR, run by TCRdb on the 5' RACE reads, gives a single entry per CDR3 protein. The sample carries about 1.7 million distinct CDR3 sequences, approximately 30% recorded once. Sample: blood. Every receptor here comes from a woman aged 25 to 39 in good health.

This clonotype was detected only a few times. The chain is built from TRBV5-1 and TRBJ2-4; weak D call: TRBD2 (5 bases). This CDR3 contains 17 residues. Germline V gives CDR1 SGHRS, CDR2 YFSETQ. The V end was cut by 0 bases, the J end by 0 bases, with 13 bases between. This CDR3 is CASSLGSGGLAKNIQYF. In DNA form, the CDR3 reads TGCGCCAGCAGCTTGGGGTCAGGAGGACTAGCCAAAAACATTCAGTACTTC.

This clonotype showed up just once. The rearrangement links TRBV10-3 to TRBJ2-1, with 7 nucleotides matching TRBD1. There are 15 residues in the CDR3. From germline, CDR1 is ENHRY and CDR2 SYGVKD. V gave up 6 bases and J gave up 7 bases; unmatched junction bases: 12. CDR3: CAISRTASRGNEQFF. DNA of the CDR3: TGTGCCATCAGCCGGACAGCCAGCAGGGGGAATGAGCAGTTCTTC.

This clonotype appeared a few times. This chain joins TRBV12-3 or TRBV12-4 and TRBJ2-5; D is perhaps TRBD2 (5 bases). Trimming shortened V by 5 bases and J by 3 bases, and 13 bases separated the two germline ends. The CDR3 contains 14 residues. The CDR3 here is CASSLRLEEETQYF. The CDR3 DNA reads as TGTGCCAGCAGTCTTAGGTTGGAGGAAGAGACCCAGTACTTC.

This clonotype was observed many times. The chain recombines TRBV15 with TRBJ2-5, with a tentative D call TRBD2 (5 bases). CDR3 length: 19 residues. The germline CDR1 and CDR2 sequences are LNHNV and YYDKDF (reference sequence). V gave up 3 bases and J gave up 4 bases, with 27 bases separating them. The CDR3 reads CATSRSYVPGGFFAETQYF. CDR3 coding DNA: TGTGCCACCAGCAGGTCCTACGTCCCGGGCGGGTTCTTTGCAGAGACCCAGTACTTC.

This clonotype was counted between two and nine times. The gene calls are TRBV6-5 and TRBJ1-1; the D is unclear. Germline V gene sequence: CDR1 MNHEY, CDR2 SVGAGI. CDR3 length equals 12 residues. The V and J ends lost 6 bases and 3 bases respectively, with 8 bases between them. This CDR3 is CASSSPYTEAFF. The CDR3 DNA reads as TGTGCCAGCAGCAGCCCGTACACTGAAGCTTTCTTT.

This clonotype was detected many times. This chain joins TRBV5-1 and TRBJ2-5; TRBD1 matches at 7 bases. The V gene's germline CDR1 is SGHRS and CDR2 YFSETQ. After removal of 0 bases from V and 3 bases from J, the junction contained 5 bases not matched to a gene. The CDR3 runs to 15 residues. The CDR3 spells CASSLDRGPKETQYF. In DNA, the CDR3 is TGCGCCAGCAGCTTGGACAGGGGCCCCAAAGAGACCCAGTACTTC.

In its sample, this clonotype was seen a few times. The chain has TRBV20-1 and TRBJ2-7, with TRBD1 matching over 9 bases. This CDR3 has 14 residues. Germline V gene data show CDR1 as DFQATT and CDR2 as SNEGSKA (reference sequence). V lost 6 bases to trimming and J lost 0 bases; unmatched junction nucleotides: 6. The CDR3 sequence is CSAPDRGGSYEQYF. In DNA, the CDR3 is TGCAGTGCCCCGGACAGGGGAGGCTCCTACGAGCAGTACTTC.

The V and J genes are TRBV18 and TRBJ2-4, with D perhaps matching TRBD2 (6 bases). CDR3 length: 14 residues. Per the germline V gene, CDR1 is KGHSH and CDR2 is LQKENI. The ends were cut back, 3 bases at V and 13 bases at J, with 19 bases in the middle. CDR3 region: CASSPPGTLNEQYF. The CDR3 bases are TGTGCCAGCTCACCCCCGGGGACTTTAAATGAGCAGTACTTC. The whole variable domain, filled in from reference TRBV18 and TRBJ2-4, reads NAGVMQNPRHLVRRRGQEARLRCSPMKGHSHVYWYRQLPEEGLKFMVYLQKENIIDESGMPKERFSAEFPKEGPSILRIQQVVRGDSAAYFCASSPPGTLNEQYFGAGTRLSVL.

This chain uses TRBV11-2 with TRBJ2-1; 7 nucleotides line up with TRBD2. The CDR3 runs to 16 residues. In germline, CDR1 is SGHAT, CDR2 FQNNGV. The V segment lost 1 base and the J segment 7 bases; nucleotides outside the gene matches: 10. The DNA for the CDR3 is TGTGCCAGCAGCTTAGGGGGGGGTGGGCTTATGAATGAGCAGTTCTTC. Its translation is CASSLGGGGLMNEQFF.

A few counts support this clonotype. The rearrangement links TRBV12-3 or TRBV12-4 to TRBJ1-2; D is undetermined. This CDR3 has 14 residues. V was clipped by 3 bases and J by 3 bases, with 11 bases between them. CDR3 sequence reads: CASSLFSADYGYTF. The CDR3 coding sequence is TGTGCCAGCAGTTTGTTTTCGGCAGACTATGGCTACACCTTC.

This clonotype was picked up a small number of times. This sequence joins TRBV5-5 and TRBJ1-2, with a possible D match to TRBD1 (5 bases). The CDR3 sequence is 14 residues long. Germline CDR1 SGHKS, CDR2 YYEKEE (reference sequence). The ends were cut back, 5 bases at V and 4 bases at J, with 15 bases in the middle. In nucleotides, the CDR3 is TGTGCCAGCAGTGGGACGGTAGGCGCCTATGGCTACACCTTC. Protein: CASSGTVGAYGYTF.

This CDR3 reads CASSLVSNRFMNTEAFF. The CDR3 DNA reads TGTGCCAGCAGCTTAGTTTCCAACAGATTTATGAACACTGAAGCTTTCTTT. This chain connects TRBV11-2 to TRBJ1-1; unclear D gene. In germline, CDR1 is SGHAT, CDR2 FQNNGV. The CDR3 extends over 17 amino acids. Trimming removed 1 base from V and 0 bases from J, with 15 bases in between.

A remark on this clonotype: A much larger clone sits a single nucleotide away, making a read error possible. The gene calls are TRBV29-1 and TRBJ2-7; weak D call: TRBD1 (6 bases). Trimming stripped 3 bases from V and 0 bases from J, with 15 bases between. The germline gives CDR1 SQVTM, CDR2 ANQGSEA. The CDR3 has 15 amino acids. CDR3 nucleotides: TGCAGCGTTGACATTGGGCAGGGGTTCTCCTACGAGCAGTACTTC. Translation: CSVDIGQGFSYEQYF.

The chain combines TRBV20-1 with TRBJ2-4, with 12 positions matching TRBD2. Germline V gene lookup returns CDR1 DFQATT and CDR2 SNEGSKA (reference sequence). The CDR3 is 16 amino acids. V was pared by 6 bases and J by 1 base, with 7 bases of the junction left unmatched. The CDR3 nucleotides read TGCAGTGCAATGGGACTAGCGGGTGTGGCCAAAAACATTCAGTACTTC. Encoded protein: CSAMGLAGVAKNIQYF.

This clonotype showed up just a few times. V usage is TRBV4-2 and J usage is TRBJ2-7, with 10 bases aligning to TRBD2. The length of the CDR3 is 15 residues. Germline CDR1 reads LGHNA; CDR2 reads YNFKEQ. Trimming removed 0 bases from V and 5 bases from J; junction bases left unmatched: 4. The CDR3 region has the DNA TGTGCCAGCAGCCAAGAACTAGCGGGAACCAACGAGCAGTACTTC. As protein: CASSQELAGTNEQYF.

The table lists this clonotype with many counts. The V and J genes are TRBV5-1 and TRBJ1-2; no clear D. The V end lost 0 bases, the J end lost 6 bases, and 3 bases lay between the germline ends. CDR1 SGHRS and CDR2 YFSETQ come from the germline V gene. The CDR3 sequence is 11 residues long. CDR3 nucleotide sequence: TGCGCCAGCAGCTTGGAGGATGGCTACACCTTC. Amino acids: CASSLEDGYTF.

V gene TRBV6-6 combines with J gene TRBJ1-3; no clear D gene. From germline, CDR1 is MNHNY and CDR2 SVGAGI (reference sequence). V gave up 4 bases and J gave up 5 bases, with 12 bases separating them. The CDR3 has 14 residues. CDR3 loop: CASSSDGTRNTIYF. CDR3 in DNA: TGTGCCAGCAGTTCGGACGGAACTAGAAACACCATATATTTT.

This clonotype was observed at least ten times. The V gene is TRBV6-2 or TRBV6-3, the J gene TRBJ2-7; D unresolved. CDR1 is MNHEY and CDR2 is SVGEGT in the germline V gene. The CDR3 covers 15 residues. The V gene lost 0 bases and the J gene lost 0 bases, with 9 bases spanning the gap. CDR3 residues: CASSYSKLSSYEQYF. As DNA, the CDR3 is TGTGCCAGCAGTTACTCGAAGCTAAGCTCCTACGAGCAGTACTTC.

As DNA, the CDR3 is TGCAGTGCTAGAGATCCCGCCATTGCCAATGAGCAGTACTTC. It is translated as CSARDPAIANEQYF. The chain recombines TRBV20-1 with TRBJ2-5; no clear D. Trimming removed 0 bases at V and 11 bases at J, with 19 bases between. Germline CDR1 reads DFQATT; CDR2 reads SNEGSKA (reference sequence). The CDR3 has 14 amino acids.

CDR3 loop: CASSQPGGGSWGKNIQYF. DNA of the CDR3: TGTGCCAGCAGCCAACCGGGGGGCGGGAGCTGGGGCAAAAACATTCAGTACTTC. J is TRBJ2-5 and V is TRBV11-2; D perhaps matches TRBD2 (7 bases). The assigned J gene may be wrong: the sequence end matches TRBJ2-4 better. Germline lookup yields CDR1 SGHAT and CDR2 FQNNGV. The CDR3 runs 18 residues.

The CDR3 loop is CASSQQAYSTRGQNTEAFF. The DNA of the CDR3 is TGCGCCAGCAGCCAGCAGGCTTATTCAACCCGAGGACAGAACACTGAAGCTTTCTTT. V gene TRBV4-1 combines with J gene TRBJ1-1; D possibly corresponds to TRBD1 (5 bases). The CDR3 runs 19 residues. Deletions cut 3 bases from V and 1 base from J, with 24 bases between. Germline V gene sequence: CDR1 MGHRA, CDR2 YSYEKL.